The clone carrying this T cell receptor (beta chain) was detected only a few times. This sample stems from a study of T cell repertoires in cytomegalovirus infection. TCRdb reanalysed the reads using MiXCR and keeps one entry per CDR3 protein. The repertoire consists of about 230,000 distinct CDR3 sequences, with 22% occurring once and the leading ten covering 18%. V dropped 0 bases and J dropped 0 bases, with 12 bases sitting between them. Germline CDR1 MGHRA, CDR2 YSYEKL. The CDR3 is 17 residues long. Sequenced input: CD8+ T cells from PBMCs. The source of this sequence is a human donor in good health (CMV status not recorded). Some clones in this sample may be carry-over from other donors' samples. The chain couples TRBV4-1 to TRBJ2-1; D is ambiguous. CDR3 sequence: CASSQDLRPSSYNEQFF. The CDR3 DNA sequence: TGCGCCAGCAGCCAAGATTTGCGGCCGAGCTCCTACAATGAGCAGTTCTTC.